Below, one TCR beta chain is given with its context. The sample is drawn from a study of blood T cells in healthy people across ages. The V gene's germline CDR1 is MNHEY and CDR2 SVGEGT. Trimming took 2 bases from V and 7 from J, leaving 12 bases between them. The CDR3 is 14 residues long. With a J-beta primer mix and a sample-barcoded 5' primer, a second PCR ran 7 to 11 cycles. TCRdb passed the 5' RACE reads through MiXCR, listing each CDR3 protein once. The sample comprises about 970,000 distinct CDR3 sequences, 51% of which are singletons, and 20% to 25% rests with the top ten. The sequence was obtained from a woman aged 60-75 years in good health. The sequencing input was blood. The chain links TRBV6-2 or TRBV6-3 to TRBJ2-1; no clear D. The CDR3 bases are TGTGCCAGCAGTTACAGTTCGGTAGGGAATGAGCAGTTCTTC. This gives the protein CASSYSSVGNEQFF.